The 22 T cell receptor beta chains presented below share a single source sample, sequenced in a study of shared clonotypes between healthy human individuals. The repertoire was sequenced with immunoSEQ multiplex PCR; TCRdb's copy has only in-frame clones and lacks some. Among over a million clones listed, 65% to 80% were seen once. Sequenced sample: memory CD4+ T cells sorted from blood. Indicated subset: CD45RA-negative fraction. The receptors originated from a young man in good health.

This clone was seen only once. The chain links TRBV11-2 to TRBJ2-1; D unresolved. CDR1 SGHAT and CDR2 FQNNGV come from the germline V gene. The CDR3 totals 13 residues. V shed 0 bases and J shed 9 bases, with 9 bases lying between them. The DNA of the CDR3 is TGTGCCAGCAGCTTAGATTACGCCGGTGAGCAGTTCTTC. Amino acids: CASSLDYAGEQFF.

The J gene is TRBJ2-7, the V gene TRBV2, with 7 bases aligning to TRBD2. Germline lookup yields CDR1 SNHLY and CDR2 FYNNEI. The CDR3 is 15 amino acids. Trimming removed 3 bases from V and 7 bases from J; junction bases left unmatched: 12. The CDR3: CASSDMAGVLGEQYF. The DNA for the CDR3 is TGTGCCAGCAGTGATATGGCGGGGGTCTTGGGAGAGCAGTACTTC.

This clone appeared many times. The chain carries TRBV7-6 and TRBJ2-1, with D tentatively TRBD2 (6 bases). Germline V gives CDR1 SGHVS, CDR2 FNYEAQ. The germline V and J ends were trimmed by 5 bases and 9 bases, with 14 bases remaining between them. CDR3 length: 13 amino acids. CDR3 sequence (DNA): TGTGCCAGCAGCCTCCAACGGGAGAGTGAGCAGTTCTTC. Translation gives CASSLQRESEQFF.

This sequence joins TRBV9 and TRBJ1-1; D might be TRBD1 (5 bases). Germline CDR1 SGDLS, CDR2 YYNGEE. The CDR3 is 17 residues long. V was pared by 3 bases and J by 1 base, with 19 bases between. The CDR3 loop reads CASSGGEGPRRNTEAFF. The CDR3, as DNA: TGTGCCAGCAGCGGGGGCGAAGGCCCCAGGAGGAACACTGAAGCTTTCTTT.

The chain is built from TRBV11-2 and TRBJ2-5, with 8 bases lining up with TRBD1. The CDR3 extends over 15 amino acids. V dropped 4 bases and J dropped 2; count of bases not matched to a gene: 6. Germline lookup yields CDR1 SGHAT and CDR2 FQNNGV. The CDR3, as DNA: TGTGCCAGCAGCTGGACAGGGAGAGTACAAGAGACCCAGTACTTC. This codes for CASSWTGRVQETQYF.

The chain carries TRBV5-1 and TRBJ2-1; 9 bases match TRBD1. V shed 0 bases and J 1 base; nucleotides not matched to a gene: 5. CDR1 SGHRS and CDR2 YFSETQ come from the germline V gene. This CDR3 spans 17 amino acids. The CDR3 DNA reads TGCGCCAGCAGCTTGGAACCGACAGGGGGATCCTACAATGAGCAGTTCTTC. Translation: CASSLEPTGGSYNEQFF.

This rearrangement joins TRBV5-1 to TRBJ2-5; possibly TRBD1 for D (5 bases). The V end was cut by 7 bases, the J end by 5 bases, with 21 bases between. Germline V CDR1 and CDR2: SGHRS, YFSETQ. The CDR3 is made up of 15 amino acids. DNA of the CDR3: TGCGCCAGCTTCCCAGGGTCGGTTACAAGTGAGACCCAGTACTTC. This gives the protein CASFPGSVTSETQYF.

This chain links TRBV30 with TRBJ2-5, with 10 bases identical to TRBD1. In germline, CDR1 is GTSNPN, CDR2 SVGIG (reference sequence). The V and J ends lost 1 base and 4 bases, in that order; junction bases with no gene match: 6. The CDR3 length is 15 residues. The CDR3: CAWSAIRTGGETQYF. Written as DNA, the CDR3 is TGTGCCTGGAGTGCGATTAGGACAGGGGGAGAGACCCAGTACTTC.

J is TRBJ2-3 and V is TRBV7-9; 9 nucleotides align to TRBD1. The CDR3 runs to 15 residues. Unmatched junction bases numbered 5, after V lost 5 bases and J lost 2 bases. In germline, CDR1 is SEHNR, CDR2 FQNEAQ (reference sequence). CDR3 sequence: CASSPGQGFTDTQYF. The CDR3 DNA reads TGTGCCAGCAGCCCGGGACAGGGCTTCACAGATACGCAGTATTTT.

The V call is TRBV29-1, the J call TRBJ2-3, with D possibly TRBD1 on 6 matching bases. V dropped 6 bases and J dropped 5 bases, with 9 bases sitting between them. Germline V CDR1 and CDR2: SQVTM, ANQGSEA. The CDR3 extends over 11 amino acids. This CDR3 is CSVTGKDTQYF. DNA for the CDR3: TGCAGCGTAACAGGGAAAGATACGCAGTATTTT.

This chain connects TRBV6-1 to TRBJ1-2; TRBD1 agrees at 8 bases. The trim removed 6 bases at V and 4 bases at J, leaving 7 bases unmatched. The CDR3 is 14 residues long. The germline gives CDR1 MNHNS, CDR2 SASEGT. The CDR3 sequence: CASSRTGIIYGYTF. The CDR3 DNA is TGTGCCAGCAGCCGGACAGGGATTATCTATGGCTACACCTTC.

A remark on this clone: Other nucleotide sequences from this sample produce the same CDR3. The V gene is TRBV9, the J gene TRBJ2-7; 9 bases line up with TRBD1. Germline assignment: CDR1 SGDLS and CDR2 YYNGEE. The V segment lost 2 bases and the J segment 4 bases; nucleotides outside the gene matches: 4. The CDR3 totals 14 residues. CDR3 sequence (DNA): TGTGCCAGCAGCGTCGGGACAGGGAATTACGAGCAGTACTTC. It encodes CASSVGTGNYEQYF.

The V and J genes are TRBV5-1 and TRBJ2-1; D not resolved. The CDR3 has 16 residues. V lost 4 bases, J lost 2 bases, and 16 bases lay in between. Germline values: CDR1 SGHRS, CDR2 YFSETQ. The CDR3 DNA reads TGCGCCAGCAGCCCATCGGCCCAGCGTACCTACAATGAGCAGTTCTTC. Translation: CASSPSAQRTYNEQFF. The whole variable domain, filled in from reference TRBV5-1 and TRBJ2-1, reads KAGVTQTPRYLIKTRGQQVTLSCSPISGHRSVSWYQQTPGQGLQFLFEYFSETQRNKGNFPGRFSGRQFSNSRSEMNVSTLELGDSALYLCASSPSAQRTYNEQFFGPGTRLTVL.

The table lists this clone with a few counts. The CDR3 sequence is CASRRRTGGGQPQHF. The CDR3 DNA reads TGTGCCAGCAGGCGGCGGACAGGGGGAGGACAGCCCCAGCATTTT. The V gene is TRBV28, the J gene TRBJ1-5, with 10 bases lining up with TRBD1. V shed 6 bases, J shed 7 bases, and the junction held 9 bases outside the gene matches. This CDR3 contains 15 residues. Germline CDR1 MDHEN, CDR2 SYDVKM.

The J gene is TRBJ2-5, the V gene TRBV5-6; D is uncertain. With 0 bases removed from V and 7 bases from J, the gap between germline ends came to 19 bases. The CDR3 extends over 16 amino acids. CDR1 is SGHDT and CDR2 is YYEEEE in the germline V gene. DNA of the CDR3: TGTGCCAGCAGCTTGGGTAGTTCCCGGAGTGGACGGACCCAGTACTTC. Translated: CASSLGSSRSGRTQYF.

Worth noting for this clone: A much larger clone is a single base away; this may be a read error. The CDR3 region is CASSLAHEQYF. The CDR3 DNA reads as TGTGCCAGCAGCTTAGCCCACGAGCAGTACTTC. The chain uses TRBV7-9 and TRBJ2-7; D is ambiguous. V was trimmed by 0 bases and J by 5 bases, leaving 2 bases between them. The CDR3 sequence is 11 residues long. CDR1 is SEHNR, CDR2 FQNEAQ, per germline (reference sequence). Using reference TRBV7-9 and TRBJ2-7 for the parts outside the CDR3, the full variable domain is DTGVSQNPRHKITKRGQNVTFRCDPISEHNRLYWYRQTLGQGPEFLTYFQNEAQLEKSRLLSDRFSAERPKGSFSTLEIQRTEQGDSAMYLCASSLAHEQYFGPGTRLTVT.

The rearrangement links TRBV7-9 to TRBJ1-2, with 8 bases lining up with TRBD1. Looked up from germline, CDR1 is SEHNR and CDR2 is FQNEAQ (reference sequence). Trimming cost V 5 bases and J 3 bases; bases outside gene matches: 11. The CDR3 covers 16 residues. This CDR3 is CASSGEDRGNDYGYTF. CDR3 DNA sequence: TGTGCCAGCAGCGGAGAAGACAGGGGAAATGACTATGGCTACACCTTC.

This clone was counted many times. The chain employs TRBV6-1 and TRBJ1-1; D unclear. CDR3 size: 13 residues. V was shortened by 8 bases and J by 7 bases, with 17 bases between the two germline ends. In germline, CDR1 is MNHNS, CDR2 SASEGT. For the CDR3, the DNA is TGTGCCAGCTCAGCGCTCCTAGACCGTGAAGCTTTCTTT. Translating it yields CASSALLDREAFF.

In this sample, this clone turned up many times. Other DNA sequences of this sample code for an identical CDR3. The chain joins TRBV7-2 to TRBJ2-7; 7 nucleotides align to TRBD2. This CDR3 is built from 12 residues. J gave up 6 bases and V 4 bases, and 3 bases lay outside the gene matches. Germline V gene sequence: CDR1 SGHTA, CDR2 FQGNSA. This CDR3 reads CASSYRTSEQYF. In nucleotides, the CDR3 is TGTGCCAGCAGCTACAGGACTAGCGAGCAGTACTTC. The full variable domain, in which reference TRBV7-2 and TRBJ2-7 provide the parts outside the CDR3, is GAGVSQSPSNKVTEKGKDVELRCDPISGHTALYWYRQSLGQGLEFLIYFQGNSAPDKSGLPSDRFSAERTGGSVSTLTIQRTQQEDSAVYLCASSYRTSEQYFGPGTRLTVT.

This clone showed up just once. V usage is TRBV21-1 and J usage is TRBJ2-7. TRBV21-1 is a pseudogene segment. The CDR3 contains 14 residues. The CDR3 DNA reads as TGTGCCAGTGCCCCGGGACGGAGCTCCTACGAGCAGTACTTC. This gives the protein CASAPGRSSYEQYF.

This clone was seen a few times. The CDR3 loop reads CASSQQGARSPLHF. In DNA, the CDR3 is TGTGCCAGCAGCCAACAGGGGGCGCGGTCACCCCTCCACTTT. V usage is TRBV28 and J usage is TRBJ1-6, with TRBD1 identical over 9 bases. Germline V gene lookup returns CDR1 MDHEN and CDR2 SYDVKM. V was pared by 6 bases and J by 10 bases, with 7 bases of the junction left unmatched. The CDR3 is made up of 14 amino acids.

The rearrangement joins TRBV11-2 to TRBJ2-1, with D perhaps given as TRBD1 or TRBD2 (5 bases each). CDR3 length: 14 residues. V shed 4 bases and J shed 4 bases, with 11 bases lying between them. Germline assignment: CDR1 SGHAT and CDR2 FQNNGV. In DNA, the CDR3 is TGTGCCAGCAGCTCCGGGGCTGTTTACAATGAGCAGTTCTTC. Translation: CASSSGAVYNEQFF.